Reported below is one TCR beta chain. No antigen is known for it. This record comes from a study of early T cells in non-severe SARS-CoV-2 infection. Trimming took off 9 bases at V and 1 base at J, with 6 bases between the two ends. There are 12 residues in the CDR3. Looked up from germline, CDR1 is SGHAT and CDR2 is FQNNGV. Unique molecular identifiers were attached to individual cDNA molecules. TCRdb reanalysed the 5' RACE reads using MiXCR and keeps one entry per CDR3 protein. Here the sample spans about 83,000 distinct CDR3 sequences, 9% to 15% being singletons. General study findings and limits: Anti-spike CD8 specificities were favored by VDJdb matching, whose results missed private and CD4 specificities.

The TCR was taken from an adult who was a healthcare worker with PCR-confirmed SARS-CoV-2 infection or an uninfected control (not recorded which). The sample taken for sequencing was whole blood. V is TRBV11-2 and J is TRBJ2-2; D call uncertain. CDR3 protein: CASLGNTGELFF. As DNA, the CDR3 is TGTGCCAGTCTAGGGAACACCGGGGAGCTGTTTTTT.